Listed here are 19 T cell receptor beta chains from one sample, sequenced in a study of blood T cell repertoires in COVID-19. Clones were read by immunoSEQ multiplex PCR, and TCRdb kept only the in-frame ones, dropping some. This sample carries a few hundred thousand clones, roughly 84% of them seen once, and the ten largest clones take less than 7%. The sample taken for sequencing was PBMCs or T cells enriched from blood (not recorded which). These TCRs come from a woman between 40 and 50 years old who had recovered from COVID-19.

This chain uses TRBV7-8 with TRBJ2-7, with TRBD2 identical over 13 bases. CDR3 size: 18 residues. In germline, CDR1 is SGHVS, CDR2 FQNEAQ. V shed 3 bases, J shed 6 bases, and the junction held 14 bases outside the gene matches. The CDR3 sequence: CASSFASQGLAGAGEQYV. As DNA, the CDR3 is TGTGCCAGCAGCTTCGCATCCCAAGGACTAGCGGGAGCGGGCGAGCAGTACGTC.

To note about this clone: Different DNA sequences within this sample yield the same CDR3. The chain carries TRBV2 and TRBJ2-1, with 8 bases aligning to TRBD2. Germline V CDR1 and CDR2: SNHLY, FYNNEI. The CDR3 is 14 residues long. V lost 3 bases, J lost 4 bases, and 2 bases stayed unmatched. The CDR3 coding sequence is TGTGCCAGCAGTGAGACTAGCGCTTACAATGAGCAGTTCTTC. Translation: CASSETSAYNEQFF.

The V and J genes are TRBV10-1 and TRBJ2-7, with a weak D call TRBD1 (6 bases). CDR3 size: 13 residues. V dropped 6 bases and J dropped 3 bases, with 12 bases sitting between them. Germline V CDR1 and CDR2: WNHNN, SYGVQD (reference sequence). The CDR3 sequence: CASSAGTNYEQYF. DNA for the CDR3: TGCGCCAGCAGCGCCGGGACAAACTACGAGCAGTACTTC.

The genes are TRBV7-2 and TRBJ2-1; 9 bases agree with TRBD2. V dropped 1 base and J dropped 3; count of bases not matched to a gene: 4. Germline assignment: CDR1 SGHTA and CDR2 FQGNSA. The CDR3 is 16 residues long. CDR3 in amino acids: CASSLVGTSSYNEQFF. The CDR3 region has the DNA TGTGCCAGCAGCTTAGTGGGGACTAGCAGCTACAATGAGCAGTTCTTC.

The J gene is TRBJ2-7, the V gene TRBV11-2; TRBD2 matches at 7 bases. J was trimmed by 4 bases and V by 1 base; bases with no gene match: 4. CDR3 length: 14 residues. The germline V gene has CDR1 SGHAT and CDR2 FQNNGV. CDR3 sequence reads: CASSLGSGIYEQYF. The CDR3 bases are TGTGCCAGCAGCTTAGGAAGCGGGATTTACGAGCAGTACTTC. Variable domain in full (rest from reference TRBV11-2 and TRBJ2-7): EAGVAQSPRYKIIEKRQSVAFWCNPISGHATLYWYQQILGQGPKLLIQFQNNGVVDDSQLPKDRFSAERLKGVDSTLKIQPAKLEDSAVYLCASSLGSGIYEQYFGPGTRLTVT.

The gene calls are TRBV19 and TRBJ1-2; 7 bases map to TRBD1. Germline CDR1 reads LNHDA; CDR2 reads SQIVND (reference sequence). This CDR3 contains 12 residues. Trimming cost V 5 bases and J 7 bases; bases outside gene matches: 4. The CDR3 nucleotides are TGTGCCAGTAGTTACAGGGGAGCTGGCTACACCTTC. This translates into CASSYRGAGYTF.

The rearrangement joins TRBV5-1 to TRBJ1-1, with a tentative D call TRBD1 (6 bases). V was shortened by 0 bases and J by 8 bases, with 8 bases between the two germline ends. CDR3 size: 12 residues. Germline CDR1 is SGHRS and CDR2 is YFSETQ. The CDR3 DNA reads TGCGCCAGCAGCTTGGCCAGGGGCGAAGCTTTCTTT. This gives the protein CASSLARGEAFF.

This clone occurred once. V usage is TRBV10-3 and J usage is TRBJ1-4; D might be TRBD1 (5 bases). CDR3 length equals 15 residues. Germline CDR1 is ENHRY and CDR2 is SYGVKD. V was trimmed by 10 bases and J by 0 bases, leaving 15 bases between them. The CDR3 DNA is TGTGCCACCTGGGGGGGAGTTGCAACTAATGAAAAACTGTTTTTT. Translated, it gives CATWGGVATNEKLFF.

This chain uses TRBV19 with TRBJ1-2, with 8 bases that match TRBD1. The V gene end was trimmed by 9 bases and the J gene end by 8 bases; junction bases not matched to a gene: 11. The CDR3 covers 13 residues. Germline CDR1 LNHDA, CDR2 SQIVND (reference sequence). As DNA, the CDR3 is TGTGCCAGCTATTATCCCAGGGGGCCCGGCTACACCTTC. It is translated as CASYYPRGPGYTF.

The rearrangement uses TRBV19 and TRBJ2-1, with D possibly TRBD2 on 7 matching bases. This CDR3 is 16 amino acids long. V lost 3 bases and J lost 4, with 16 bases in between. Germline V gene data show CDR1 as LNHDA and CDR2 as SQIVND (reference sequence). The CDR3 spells CASSIHRAGTYNEQFF. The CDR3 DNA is TGTGCCAGTAGTATCCATCGAGCGGGGACATACAATGAGCAGTTCTTC. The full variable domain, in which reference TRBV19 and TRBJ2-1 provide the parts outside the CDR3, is DGGITQSPKYLFRKEGQNVTLSCEQNLNHDAMYWYRQDPGQGLRLIYYSQIVNDFQKGDIAEGYSVSREKKESFPLTVTSAQKNPTAFYLCASSIHRAGTYNEQFFGPGTRLTVL.

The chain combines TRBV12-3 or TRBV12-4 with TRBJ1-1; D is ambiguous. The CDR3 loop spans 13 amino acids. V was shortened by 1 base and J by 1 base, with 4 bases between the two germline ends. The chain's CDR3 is CASSLVWNTEAFF. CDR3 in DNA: TGTGCCAGCAGTTTAGTCTGGAACACTGAAGCTTTCTTT.

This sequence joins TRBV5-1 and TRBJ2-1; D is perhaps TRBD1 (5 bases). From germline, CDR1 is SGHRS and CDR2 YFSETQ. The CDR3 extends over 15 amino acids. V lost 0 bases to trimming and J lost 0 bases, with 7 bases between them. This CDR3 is CASSLGQSSYNEQFF. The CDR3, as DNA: TGCGCCAGCAGCTTGGGACAGAGCTCCTACAATGAGCAGTTCTTC.

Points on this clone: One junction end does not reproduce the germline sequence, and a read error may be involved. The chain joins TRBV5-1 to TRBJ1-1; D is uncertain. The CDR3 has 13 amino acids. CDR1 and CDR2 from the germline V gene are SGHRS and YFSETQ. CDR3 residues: CASSLGGNAEAFF. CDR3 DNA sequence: TGCGCCAGCAGCTTGGGAGGGAACGCTGAAGCTTTCTTT.

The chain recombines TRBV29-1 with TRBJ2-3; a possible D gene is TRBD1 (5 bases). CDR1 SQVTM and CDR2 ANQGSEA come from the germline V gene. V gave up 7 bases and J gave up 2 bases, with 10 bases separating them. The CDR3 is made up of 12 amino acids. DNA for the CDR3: TGCAGCGCCTCGGACATCACAGATACGCAGTATTTT. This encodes CSASDITDTQYF.

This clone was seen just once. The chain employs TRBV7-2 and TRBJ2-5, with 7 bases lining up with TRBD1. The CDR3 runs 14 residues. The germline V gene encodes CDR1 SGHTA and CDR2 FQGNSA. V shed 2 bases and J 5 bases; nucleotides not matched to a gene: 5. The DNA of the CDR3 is TGTGCCAGCAGCTTACCAGGGGGAAGGGAGACCCAGTACTTC. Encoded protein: CASSLPGGRETQYF.

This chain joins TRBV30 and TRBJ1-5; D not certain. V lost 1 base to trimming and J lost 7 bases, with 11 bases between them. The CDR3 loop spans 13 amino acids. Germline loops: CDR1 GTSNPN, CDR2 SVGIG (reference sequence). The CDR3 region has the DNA TGTGCCTGGAGTGATAAAGGCAGGCAGCCCCAGCATTTT. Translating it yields CAWSDKGRQPQHF.

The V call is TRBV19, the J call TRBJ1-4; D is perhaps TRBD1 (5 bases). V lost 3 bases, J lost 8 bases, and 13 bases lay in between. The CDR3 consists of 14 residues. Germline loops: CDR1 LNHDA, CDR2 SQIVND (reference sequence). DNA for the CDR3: TGTGCCAGTAGTATTGGCCAGGGATCCGAAAAACTGTTTTTT. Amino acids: CASSIGQGSEKLFF. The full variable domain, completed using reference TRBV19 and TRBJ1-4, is DGGITQSPKYLFRKEGQNVTLSCEQNLNHDAMYWYRQDPGQGLRLIYYSQIVNDFQKGDIAEGYSVSREKKESFPLTVTSAQKNPTAFYLCASSIGQGSEKLFFGSGTQLSVL.

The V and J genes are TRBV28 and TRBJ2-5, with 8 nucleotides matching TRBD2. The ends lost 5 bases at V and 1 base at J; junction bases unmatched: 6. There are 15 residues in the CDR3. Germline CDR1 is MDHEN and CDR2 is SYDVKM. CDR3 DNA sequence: TGTGCCAGCAGTCTGGGGCGGGAGGTCCAAGAGACCCAGTACTTC. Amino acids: CASSLGREVQETQYF.

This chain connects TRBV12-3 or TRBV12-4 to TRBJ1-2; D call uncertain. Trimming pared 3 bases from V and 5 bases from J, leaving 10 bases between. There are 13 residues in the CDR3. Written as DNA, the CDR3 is TGTGCCAGCAGTTTTACCGACACGTATGGCTACACCTTC. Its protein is CASSFTDTYGYTF.